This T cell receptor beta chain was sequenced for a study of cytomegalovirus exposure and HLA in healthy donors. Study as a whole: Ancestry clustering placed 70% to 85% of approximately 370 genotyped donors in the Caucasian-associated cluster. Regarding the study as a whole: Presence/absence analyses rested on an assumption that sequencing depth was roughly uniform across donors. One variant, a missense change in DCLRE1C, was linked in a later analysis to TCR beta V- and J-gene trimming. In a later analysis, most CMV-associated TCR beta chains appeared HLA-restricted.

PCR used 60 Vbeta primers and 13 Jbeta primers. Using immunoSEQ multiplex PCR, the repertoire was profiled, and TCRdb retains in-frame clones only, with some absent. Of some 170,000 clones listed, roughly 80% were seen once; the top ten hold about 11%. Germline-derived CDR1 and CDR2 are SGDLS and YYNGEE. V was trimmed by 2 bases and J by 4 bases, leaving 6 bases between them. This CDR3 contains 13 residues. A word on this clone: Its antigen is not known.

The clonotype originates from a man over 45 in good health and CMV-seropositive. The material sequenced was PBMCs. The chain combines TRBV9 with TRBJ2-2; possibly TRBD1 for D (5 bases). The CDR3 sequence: CASSVQGTGELFF. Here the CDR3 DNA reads TGTGCCAGCAGCGTTCAGGGCACCGGGGAGCTGTTTTTT.